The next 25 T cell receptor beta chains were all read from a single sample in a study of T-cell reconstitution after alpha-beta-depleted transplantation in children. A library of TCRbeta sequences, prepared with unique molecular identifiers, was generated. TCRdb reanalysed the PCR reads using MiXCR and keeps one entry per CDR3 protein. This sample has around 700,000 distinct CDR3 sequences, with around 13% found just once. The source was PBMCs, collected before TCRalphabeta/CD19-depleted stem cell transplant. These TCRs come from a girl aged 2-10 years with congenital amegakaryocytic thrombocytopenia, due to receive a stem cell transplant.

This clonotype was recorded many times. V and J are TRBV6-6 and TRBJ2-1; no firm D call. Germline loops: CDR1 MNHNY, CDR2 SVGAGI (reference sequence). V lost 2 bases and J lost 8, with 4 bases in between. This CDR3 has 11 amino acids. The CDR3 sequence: CASSYRYEQFF. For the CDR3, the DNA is TGTGCCAGCAGTTACAGGTATGAGCAGTTCTTC.

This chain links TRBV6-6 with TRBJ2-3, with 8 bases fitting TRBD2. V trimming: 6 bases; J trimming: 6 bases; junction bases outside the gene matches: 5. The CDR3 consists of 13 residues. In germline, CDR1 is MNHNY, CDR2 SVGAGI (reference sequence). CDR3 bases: TGTGCCAGCAGCAACGGACTAGCTGATACGCAGTATTTT. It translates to CASSNGLADTQYF.

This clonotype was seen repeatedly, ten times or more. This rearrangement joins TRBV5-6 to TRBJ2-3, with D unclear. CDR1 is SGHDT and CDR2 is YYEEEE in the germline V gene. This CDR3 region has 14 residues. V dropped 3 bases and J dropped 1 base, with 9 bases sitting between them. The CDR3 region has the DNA TGTGCCAGCAGCTCGGAACTTGGCACAGATACGCAGTATTTT. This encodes CASSSELGTDTQYF.

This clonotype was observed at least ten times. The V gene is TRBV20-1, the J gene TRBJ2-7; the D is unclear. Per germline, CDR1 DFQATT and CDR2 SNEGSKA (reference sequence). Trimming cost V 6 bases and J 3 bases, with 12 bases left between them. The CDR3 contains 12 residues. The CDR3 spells CSASDVSYEQYF. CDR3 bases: TGCAGTGCCTCGGATGTGAGCTACGAGCAGTACTTC.

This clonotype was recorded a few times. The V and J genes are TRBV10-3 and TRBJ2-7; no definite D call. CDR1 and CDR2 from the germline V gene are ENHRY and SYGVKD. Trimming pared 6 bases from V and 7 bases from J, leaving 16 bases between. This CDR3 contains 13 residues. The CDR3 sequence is CAIRGEPPREQYF. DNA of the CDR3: TGTGCCATCAGAGGAGAACCCCCTAGGGAGCAGTACTTC.

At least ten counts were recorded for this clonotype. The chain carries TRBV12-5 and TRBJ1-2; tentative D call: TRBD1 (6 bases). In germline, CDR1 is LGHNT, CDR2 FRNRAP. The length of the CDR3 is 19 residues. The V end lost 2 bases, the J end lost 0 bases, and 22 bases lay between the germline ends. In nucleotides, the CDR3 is TGTGCTAGTGGTTTGAAGACGGGGGGCAGGATTAAAGCTAACTATGGCTACACCTTC. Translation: CASGLKTGGRIKANYGYTF.

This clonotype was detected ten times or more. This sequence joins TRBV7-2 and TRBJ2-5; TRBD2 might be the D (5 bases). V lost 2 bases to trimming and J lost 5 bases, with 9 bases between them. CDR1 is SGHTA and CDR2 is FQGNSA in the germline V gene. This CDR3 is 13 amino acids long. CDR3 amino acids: CASSLMGGETQYF. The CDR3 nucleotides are TGTGCCAGCAGCTTAATGGGCGGGGAGACCCAGTACTTC.

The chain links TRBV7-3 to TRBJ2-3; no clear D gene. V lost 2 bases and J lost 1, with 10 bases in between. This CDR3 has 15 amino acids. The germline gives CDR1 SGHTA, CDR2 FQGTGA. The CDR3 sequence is CASSLYPDGTDTQYF. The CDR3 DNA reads TGTGCCAGCAGCTTATATCCGGACGGCACAGATACGCAGTATTTT.

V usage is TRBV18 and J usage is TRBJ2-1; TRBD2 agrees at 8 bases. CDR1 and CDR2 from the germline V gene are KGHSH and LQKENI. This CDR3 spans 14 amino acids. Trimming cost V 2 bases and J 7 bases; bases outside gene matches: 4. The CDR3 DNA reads TGTGCCAGCTCACCAGCAGCGGGGGATAATGAGCAGTTCTTC. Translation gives CASSPAAGDNEQFF.

In DNA, the CDR3 is TGTGCCAGCAGTTCCCCGCCCGCGGTTGGGGAGCAGTACTTC. This translates into CASSSPPAVGEQYF. The J gene is TRBJ2-7, the V gene TRBV27; D unresolved. Germline V gene data show CDR1 as MNHEY and CDR2 as SMNVEV (reference sequence). V was trimmed by 4 bases and J by 7 bases, leaving 17 bases between them. CDR3 length: 14 residues.

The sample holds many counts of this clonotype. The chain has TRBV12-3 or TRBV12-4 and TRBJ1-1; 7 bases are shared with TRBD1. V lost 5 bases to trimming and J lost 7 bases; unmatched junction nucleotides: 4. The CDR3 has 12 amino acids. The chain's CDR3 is CASSGTAGEAFF. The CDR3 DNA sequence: TGTGCCAGCAGTGGGACAGCTGGTGAAGCTTTCTTT.

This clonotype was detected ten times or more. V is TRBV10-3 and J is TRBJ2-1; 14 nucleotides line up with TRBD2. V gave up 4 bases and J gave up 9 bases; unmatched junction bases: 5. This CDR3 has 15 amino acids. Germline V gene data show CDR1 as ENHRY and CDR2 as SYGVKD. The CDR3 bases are TGTGCCATCAGTGGGGGGACTAGCGGGAGTGGTGAGCAGTTCTTC. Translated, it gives CAISGGTSGSGEQFF.

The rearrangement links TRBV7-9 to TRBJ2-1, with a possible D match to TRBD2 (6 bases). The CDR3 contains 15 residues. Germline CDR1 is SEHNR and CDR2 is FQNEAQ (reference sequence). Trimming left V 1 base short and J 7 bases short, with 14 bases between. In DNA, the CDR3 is TGTGCCAGCAGCTTAGTAGGGACTTGGAAAAATGAGCAGTTCTTC. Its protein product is CASSLVGTWKNEQFF.

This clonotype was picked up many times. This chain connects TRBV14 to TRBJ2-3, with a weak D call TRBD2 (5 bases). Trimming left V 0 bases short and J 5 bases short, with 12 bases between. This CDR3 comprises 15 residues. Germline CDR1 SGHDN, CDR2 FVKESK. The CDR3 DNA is TGTGCCAGCAGCCAAGATACTGTAGAGGGAGATACGCAGTATTTT. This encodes CASSQDTVEGDTQYF.

The CDR3 protein is CASSPRLTGVNEQFF. The DNA for the CDR3 is TGTGCCAGCTCACCCCGATTGACAGGGGTCAATGAGCAGTTCTTC. The chain employs TRBV18 and TRBJ2-1, with 8 nucleotides matching TRBD1. The germline CDR1 and CDR2 sequences are KGHSH and LQKENI. This CDR3 contains 15 residues. V shed 3 bases and J 6 bases; nucleotides not matched to a gene: 7.

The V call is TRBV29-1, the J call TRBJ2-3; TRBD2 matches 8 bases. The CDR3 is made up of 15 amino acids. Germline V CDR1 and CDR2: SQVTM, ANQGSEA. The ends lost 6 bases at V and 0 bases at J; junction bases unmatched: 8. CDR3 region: CSVPRGGLSTDTQYF. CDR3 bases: TGCAGCGTCCCACGGGGGGGGCTTAGCACAGATACGCAGTATTTT.

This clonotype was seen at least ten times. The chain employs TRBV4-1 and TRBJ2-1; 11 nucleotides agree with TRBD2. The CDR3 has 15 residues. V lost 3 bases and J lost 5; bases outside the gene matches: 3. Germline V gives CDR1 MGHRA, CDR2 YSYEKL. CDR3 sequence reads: CASSQASGRNNEQFF. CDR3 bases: TGCGCCAGCAGCCAGGCTAGCGGGAGGAACAATGAGCAGTTCTTC.

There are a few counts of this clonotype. The CDR3 DNA reads as TGTGCCAGCAGCTTACCAGAGACCAGGGGGCCCGAGGGTTATGGAAACATTCAGTACTTC. It translates to CASSLPETRGPEGYGNIQYF. V and J are TRBV11-2 and TRBJ2-4; TRBD1 agrees at 8 bases. CDR1 and CDR2 (germline): SGHAT, FQNNGV. V shed 2 bases and J 6 bases; nucleotides not matched to a gene: 21. The CDR3 extends over 20 amino acids.

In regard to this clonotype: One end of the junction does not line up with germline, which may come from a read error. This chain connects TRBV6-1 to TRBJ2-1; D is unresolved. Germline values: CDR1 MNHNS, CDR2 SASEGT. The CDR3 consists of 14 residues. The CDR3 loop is CASSETFLLGGWRF. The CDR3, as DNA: TGTGCCAGCAGCGAAACGTTTTTGCTGGGTGGATGGAGATTC.

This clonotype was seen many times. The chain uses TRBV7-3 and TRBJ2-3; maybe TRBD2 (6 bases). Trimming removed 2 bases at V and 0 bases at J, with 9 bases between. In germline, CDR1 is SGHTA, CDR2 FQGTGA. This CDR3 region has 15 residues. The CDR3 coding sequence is TGTGCCAGCAGCTTAGACGGGAGAAGCACAGATACGCAGTATTTT. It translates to CASSLDGRSTDTQYF.

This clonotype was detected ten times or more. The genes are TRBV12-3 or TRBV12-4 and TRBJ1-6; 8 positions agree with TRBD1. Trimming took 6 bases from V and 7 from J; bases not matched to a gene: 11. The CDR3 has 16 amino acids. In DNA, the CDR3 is TGTGCCAGCAGAGGGGACAGGTCTGGTGGGAATTCACCCCTCCACTTT. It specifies CASRGDRSGGNSPLHF.

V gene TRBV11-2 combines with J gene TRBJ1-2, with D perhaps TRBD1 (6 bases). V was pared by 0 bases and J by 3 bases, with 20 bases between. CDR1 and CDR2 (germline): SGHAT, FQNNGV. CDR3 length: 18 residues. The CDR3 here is CASSLEGAGDNGYYGYTF. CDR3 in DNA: TGTGCCAGCAGCTTAGAAGGGGCAGGGGATAACGGGTACTATGGCTACACCTTC.

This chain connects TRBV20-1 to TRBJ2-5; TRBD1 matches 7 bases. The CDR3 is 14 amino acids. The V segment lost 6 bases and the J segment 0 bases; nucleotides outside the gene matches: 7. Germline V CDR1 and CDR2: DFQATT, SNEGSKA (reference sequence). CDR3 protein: CSAPETGNQETQYF. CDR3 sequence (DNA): TGCAGTGCGCCCGAGACAGGGAACCAAGAGACCCAGTACTTC.

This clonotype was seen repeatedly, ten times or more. The CDR3 sequence is CASALGLRSYNEQFF. Here the CDR3 DNA reads TGTGCCAGCGCCTTAGGACTCCGCTCCTACAATGAGCAGTTCTTC. The chain combines TRBV3-1 with TRBJ2-1, with D possibly being TRBD2 (5 bases). The germline V gene encodes CDR1 LGHDT and CDR2 YNNKEL (reference sequence). CDR3 size: 15 residues. Between the trimmed V and J ends, which lost 8 bases and 0 bases, there was a span of 14 bases.

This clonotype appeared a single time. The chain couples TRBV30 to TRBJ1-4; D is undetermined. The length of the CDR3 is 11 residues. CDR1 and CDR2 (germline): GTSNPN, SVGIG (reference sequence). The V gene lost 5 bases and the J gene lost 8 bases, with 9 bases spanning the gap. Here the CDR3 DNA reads TGTGCCTGGGGGATCGTAGAAAAACTGTTTTTT. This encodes CAWGIVEKLFF.